This record concerns one T cell receptor beta chain sequence. The data derive from a study of blood T cell repertoires in COVID-19. About the study: Sites across the United States, Italy and Spain contributed samples from acute and convalescent COVID-19. Nucleic acid was either cDNA or gDNA, and it came from T cells, B-cell-depleted T cells, or PBMCs.

As processed by the authors: Quantification of nucleated cells was approximated via reference gene primer amplification. TCRdb's copy holds only in-frame clones and misses some; the assay was immunoSEQ multiplex PCR. V and J calls and clone size are as listed in that table; D and trimming were resolved from the DNA. The sample lists around 40,000 clones; less than 85% were seen once. This TCR was recovered from a man aged 65 to 85 with acute or convalescent COVID-19. The specimen sequenced was peripheral blood.

CDR3 in DNA: TGTGCCAGCAGTCTAGCGTACTATCCCCCCGATAATTCACCCCTCCACTTT. Protein: CASSLAYYPPDNSPLHF. The chain is built from TRBV28 and TRBJ1-6, with D unclear. In germline, CDR1 is MDHEN, CDR2 SYDVKM. V lost 5 bases and J 5 bases, leaving 19 bases between the germline ends. This CDR3 comprises 17 residues.